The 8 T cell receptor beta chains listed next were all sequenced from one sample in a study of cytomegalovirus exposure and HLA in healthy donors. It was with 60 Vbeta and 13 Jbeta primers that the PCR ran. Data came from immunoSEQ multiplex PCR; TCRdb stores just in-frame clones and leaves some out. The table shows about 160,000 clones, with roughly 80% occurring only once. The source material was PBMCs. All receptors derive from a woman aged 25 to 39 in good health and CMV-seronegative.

For the CDR3, the DNA is TGTGCCAGCAGCCAGCTGAGCGGGGACTCCTACGAGCAGTACTTC. Translated: CASSQLSGDSYEQYF. The chain has TRBV4-2 and TRBJ2-7, with 7 bases that match TRBD2. From germline, CDR1 is LGHNA and CDR2 YNFKEQ. CDR3 length: 15 amino acids. The junction had 5 bases not matched to a gene; V was cut back by 3 bases and J by 0 bases.

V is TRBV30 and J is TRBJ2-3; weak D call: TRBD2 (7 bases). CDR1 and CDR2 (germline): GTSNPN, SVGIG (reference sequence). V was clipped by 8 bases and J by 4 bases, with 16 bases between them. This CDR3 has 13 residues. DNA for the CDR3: TGTGCCCTGGATGGCGGGGGCGCAGATACGCAGTATTTT. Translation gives CALDGGGADTQYF. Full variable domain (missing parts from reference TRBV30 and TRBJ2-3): SQTIHQWPATLVQPVGSPLSLECTVEGTSNPNLYWYRQAAGRGLQLLFYSVGIGQISSEVPQNLSASRPQDRQFILSSKKLLLSDSGFYLCALDGGGADTQYFGPGTRLTVL.

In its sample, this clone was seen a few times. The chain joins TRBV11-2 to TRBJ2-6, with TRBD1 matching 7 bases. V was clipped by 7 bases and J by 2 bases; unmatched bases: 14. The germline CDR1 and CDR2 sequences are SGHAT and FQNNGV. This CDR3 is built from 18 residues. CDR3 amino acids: CASNSFLGQATGANVLTF. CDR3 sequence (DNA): TGTGCCAGCAATTCTTTCTTAGGACAGGCAACTGGGGCCAACGTCCTGACTTTC.

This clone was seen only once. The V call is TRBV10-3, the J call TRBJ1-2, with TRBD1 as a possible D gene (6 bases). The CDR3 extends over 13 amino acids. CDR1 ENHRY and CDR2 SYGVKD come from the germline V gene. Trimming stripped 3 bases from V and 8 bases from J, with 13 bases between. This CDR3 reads CAISDEYRVGYTF. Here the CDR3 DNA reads TGTGCCATCAGTGATGAGTACAGGGTCGGCTACACCTTC.

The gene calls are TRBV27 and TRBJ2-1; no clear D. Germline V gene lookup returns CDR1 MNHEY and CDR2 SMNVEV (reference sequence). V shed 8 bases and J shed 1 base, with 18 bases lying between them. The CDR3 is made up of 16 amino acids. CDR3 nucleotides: TGTGCCAGCGCAAACCTGGAGAGCTTATCCTACAATGAGCAGTTCTTC. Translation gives CASANLESLSYNEQFF.

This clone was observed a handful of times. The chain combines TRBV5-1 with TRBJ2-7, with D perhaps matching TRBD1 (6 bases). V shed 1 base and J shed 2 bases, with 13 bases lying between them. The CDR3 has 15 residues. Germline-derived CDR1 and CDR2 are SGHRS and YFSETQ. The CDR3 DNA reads TGCGCCAGCAGCTTGAACAGGGAGATTCCCTACGAGCAGTACTTC. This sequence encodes CASSLNREIPYEQYF.

CDR3 sequence reads: CASSPLAGGTYGYTF. CDR3 nucleotides: TGTGCCAGCAGTCCTTTAGCCGGGGGAACCTATGGCTACACCTTC. The J gene is TRBJ1-2, the V gene TRBV2; the D gene is possibly TRBD1 (5 bases). The CDR3 extends over 15 amino acids. V was cut by 5 bases and J by 4 bases, with 17 bases left in between. The germline V gene has CDR1 SNHLY and CDR2 FYNNEI.

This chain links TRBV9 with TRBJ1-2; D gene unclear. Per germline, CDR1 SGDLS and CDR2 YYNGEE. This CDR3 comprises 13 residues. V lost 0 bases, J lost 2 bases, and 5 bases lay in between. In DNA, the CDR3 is TGTGCCAGCAGCGTAGACGGGAACTATGGCTACACCTTC. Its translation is CASSVDGNYGYTF.